This T cell receptor beta chain was documented in a study of T cell repertoires in cytomegalovirus infection. Study in general: Indications came from public TCR beta signatures; they pointed to CMV infection and to a matching HLA type. Broader study findings: CMV carriers having the relevant HLA were flagged by cumulative public TCR beta family frequency. The ex vivo response was dominated by HLA-C-restricted CMV-specific TCR beta clonotypes.

This clonotype appeared many times. The antigen remains undetermined. V lost 1 base and J 2 bases, leaving 3 bases between the germline ends. The length of the CDR3 is 12 residues. Germline values: CDR1 SGHTA, CDR2 FQGNSA. TCRdb analysed the reads with MiXCR anew, one entry per CDR3 protein. The table shows tens of thousands of distinct CDR3 sequences, with under 5% occurring only once. J is TRBJ2-7 and V is TRBV7-2; D gene unclear. Sequencing was performed on PBMCs. The receptor was isolated from a human donor in good health (CMV status not recorded). Some clones in this sample may be carry-over from other donors' samples. In nucleotides, the CDR3 is TGTGCCAGCAGCTTAGGTACCTACGAGCAGTACTTC. It translates to CASSLGTYEQYF.